These 4 T cell receptor beta chains originate from one sample sequenced in a study of Graves' ophthalmopathy and Graves' hyperthyroidism. Amplified TCR beta CDR3 regions were obtained using RNA transcripts as template. The workflow started with a first-round RT-PCR run with HTBI primers and then moved on to a second-round multiplex PCR. Via MiXCR, TCRdb re-called the multiplex PCR reads, giving one row per CDR3 protein. The sample shows about 200,000 distinct CDR3 sequences, approximately 29% of them seen only once. The material sequenced was peripheral blood. The receptors come from a man aged 45-60 years with Graves' ophthalmopathy.

In its sample, this clonotype was seen many times. Here the CDR3 DNA reads TGTGCCAGCAGTTACCAGGGACAGAACTATGGCTACACCTTC. It yields the protein CASSYQGQNYGYTF. The genes are TRBV6-5 and TRBJ1-2, with TRBD1 identical over 7 bases. CDR3 length equals 14 residues. V lost 2 bases, J lost 2 bases, and 2 bases stayed unmatched. Germline V gene lookup returns CDR1 MNHEY and CDR2 SVGAGI.

This clonotype has ten or more counts. The rearrangement joins TRBV9 to TRBJ2-2; D gene ambiguous. Per germline, CDR1 SGDLS and CDR2 YYNGEE. The CDR3 covers 13 residues. Trimming stripped 3 bases from V and 2 bases from J, with 5 bases between. The CDR3 reads CASSAQNTGELFF. DNA for the CDR3: TGTGCCAGCAGCGCTCAAAACACCGGGGAGCTGTTTTTT.

The V gene is TRBV20-1, the J gene TRBJ2-7; 9 bases match TRBD2. CDR3 length equals 16 residues. The germline gives CDR1 DFQATT, CDR2 SNEGSKA (reference sequence). The V and J ends lost 6 bases and 2 bases, in that order; junction bases with no gene match: 14. The DNA of the CDR3 is TGCAGTGCAATCCCGCAGACTAGCGGTCCGCCCTACGAGCAGTACTTC. Amino acid sequence: CSAIPQTSGPPYEQYF.

This clonotype was picked up many times. A junction end diverges from the germline sequence, so it may reflect a read error. This sequence joins TRBV19 and TRBJ2-7; 13 bases align to TRBD2. The germline V gene encodes CDR1 LNHDA and CDR2 SQIVND (reference sequence). This CDR3 has 15 residues. CDR3 in amino acids: CTSSIRTSGSYEQYF. The CDR3 coding sequence is TGTACCAGTAGTATAAGGACTAGCGGGAGCTACGAGCAGTACTTC.